This TCR beta chain was found in a study of circulating and synovial CD4+ cells in juvenile arthritis. Study observations and caveats: Diversity here was lower than in bulk blood CD4 cells.

Germline CDR1 reads SGHTA; CDR2 reads FQGNSA. This CDR3 spans 18 amino acids. The V segment lost 2 bases and the J segment 3 bases; nucleotides outside the gene matches: 8. Regarding this clone: Its specificity is unknown.

Profiling relied on immunoSEQ multiplex PCR, and the TCRdb table lists in-frame clones only, not all of them. The data contain 34,000 or so clones, just under 95% of them singletons. Sequenced samples came from active juvenile idiopathic arthritis patients. This clonotype originated in a human donor with juvenile idiopathic arthritis. The chain carries TRBV7-2 and TRBJ2-6, with TRBD2 identical over 9 bases. The material sequenced was CD4+ T cells from blood. The CDR3 region is CASSLRRGGAYGANVLTF. The CDR3 nucleotides are TGTGCCAGCAGCTTAAGGCGGGGGGGCGCGTATGGGGCCAACGTCCTGACTTTC. Full variable domain (missing parts from reference TRBV7-2 and TRBJ2-6): GAGVSQSPSNKVTEKGKDVELRCDPISGHTALYWYRQSLGQGLEFLIYFQGNSAPDKSGLPSDRFSAERTGGSVSTLTIQRTQQEDSAVYLCASSLRRGGAYGANVLTFGAGSRLTVL.